This TCR beta chain was profiled in a study of blood T cell repertoires in COVID-19. About the study: T cells, B-cell-depleted T cells, or PBMCs supplied cDNA or gDNA.

In the source study's methods: Reference gene primers were amplified, and this amplification served to estimate nucleated cell counts. The table came from immunoSEQ multiplex PCR; TCRdb's copy has only in-frame clones and leaves some out. V and J calls plus clone size are reproduced from that table; the DNA served to infer D and trimming. The table lists some 530,000 clones, approximately 83% of them singletons. The CDR3 is 14 amino acids. Germline CDR1 and CDR2: SGHTA and FQGNSA. V shed 5 bases and J 4 bases; nucleotides not matched to a gene: 6. The sequenced material came from peripheral blood. The clonotype comes from a human donor in a cohort sampled during active COVID-19. The chain employs TRBV7-2 and TRBJ2-7; 9 positions match TRBD1. The CDR3 DNA sequence: TGTGCCAGCAGCCGGACAGGGGCGAGTTACGAGCAGTACTTC. Its translation: CASSRTGASYEQYF.